Sequencing of this T cell receptor (beta chain) was carried out in a study of blood T cell repertoires in COVID-19. Study-wide background: Sites across the United States, Italy and Spain contributed samples from acute and convalescent COVID-19.

V lost 0 bases, J lost 13 bases, and 18 bases lay in between. This CDR3 contains 15 residues. CDR1 is SGHDN and CDR2 is FVKESK in the germline V gene. Original processing notes: Nucleated cell counts were estimated from reference gene primer amplification. Data came from immunoSEQ multiplex PCR; TCRdb stores just in-frame clones and leaves some out. V, J and clone size derive from that table, while D and trimming were established from the DNA sequence. The sample has 95,000 to 150,000 clones, more than 60% seen once; the top ten hold 2% to 2.5%. J is TRBJ1-4 and V is TRBV14; D call uncertain. The material sequenced was peripheral blood. The sequence was obtained from a man between 65 and 80 years old with acute or convalescent COVID-19. CDR3 residues: CASSQDLTSGRPLFF. CDR3 DNA: TGTGCCAGCAGCCAAGACTTAACGTCGGGTCGTCCACTGTTTTTT.